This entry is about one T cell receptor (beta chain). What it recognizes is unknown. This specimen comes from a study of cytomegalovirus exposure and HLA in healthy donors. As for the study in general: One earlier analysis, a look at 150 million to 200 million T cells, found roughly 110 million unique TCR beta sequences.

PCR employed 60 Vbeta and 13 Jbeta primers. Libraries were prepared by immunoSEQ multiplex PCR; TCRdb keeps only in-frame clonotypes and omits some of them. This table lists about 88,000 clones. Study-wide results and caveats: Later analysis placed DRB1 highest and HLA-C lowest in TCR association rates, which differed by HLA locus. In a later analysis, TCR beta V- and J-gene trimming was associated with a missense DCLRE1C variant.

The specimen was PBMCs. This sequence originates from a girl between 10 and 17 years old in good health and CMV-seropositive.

The CDR3 region is CASFLLLAPTADTQYF. In DNA, the CDR3 is TGTGCCAGTTTTCTACTACTAGCACCCACCGCAGATACGCAGTATTTT. V usage is TRBV19 and J usage is TRBJ2-3; D might be TRBD2 (6 bases). Germline-derived CDR1 and CDR2 are LNHDA and SQIVND (reference sequence). The CDR3 totals 16 residues. Trimming shortened V by 8 bases and J by 4 bases, and 22 bases separated the two germline ends.